The subject of this entry is one TCR beta chain. No antigen is known for it. Prominent immunodeficiency with autoinflammation defined PRAID. The data were produced by immunoSEQ multiplex PCR, yet TCRdb's version contains in-frame clones alone and is incomplete. The data hold more than 8,500 clones, with 80% to 90% observed a single time. This sample stems from a study of stem cell transplantation in POMP-related autoinflammatory disease. Broader study findings: Patients with PRAID showed a restricted number of unique TRB V-J gene pairings.

Germline V gene sequence: CDR1 SGHAT, CDR2 FQNNGV. CDR3 length: 17 residues. J lost 2 bases, V lost 8 bases, and 12 bases had no gene match. The chain recombines TRBV11-2 with TRBJ1-1; 12 nucleotides agree with TRBD1. This sequence originates from a human patient with POMP-related autoinflammation and immune dysregulation (PRAID). Part of the T cell pool may stem from the graft donor. The source material was CD8+ T cells from PBMCs, sampled after stem cell transplantation. CDR3 DNA: TGTGCCAGCGCCGAAACCGGGACAGGGGGCATTAACACTGAAGCTTTCTTT. Translated: CASAETGTGGINTEAFF.